These 11 T cell receptor beta chains originate from one sample sequenced in a study of blood T cells in healthy people across ages. A J-beta primer mix and a sample-barcoded 5' primer were used in a second PCR of roughly 6 to 12 cycles. TCRdb re-derived calls from the 5' RACE reads in MiXCR, one entry per CDR3 protein. Of some 1.6 million distinct CDR3 sequences in the sample, around 35% are singletons; the top ten hold over 9%. The source material was blood. The receptors were sampled from a woman in her twenties or thirties in good health.

The J gene is TRBJ1-2, the V gene TRBV12-3 or TRBV12-4; D remains unclear. The CDR3 runs to 13 residues. V was clipped by 6 bases and J by 4 bases, with 12 bases between them. The CDR3 DNA reads TGTGCCAGCAGCTCGGGAATGAGCTATGGCTACACCTTC. As protein: CASSSGMSYGYTF.

This clonotype was counted at least ten times. The chain employs TRBV20-1 and TRBJ2-7; 8 bases map to TRBD2. Losses at the gene ends were 5 bases for V and 6 bases for J; bases not matched to a gene: 9. The V gene's germline CDR1 is DFQATT and CDR2 SNEGSKA (reference sequence). The CDR3 length is 13 residues. The CDR3 here is CSAQNPTSVEQYF. The CDR3 DNA reads as TGCAGTGCTCAAAACCCGACTAGCGTCGAGCAGTACTTC.

This chain uses TRBV7-2 with TRBJ2-1; 7 nucleotides line up with TRBD2. The CDR3 has 14 amino acids. Germline trimming cut 11 bases from V and 2 bases from J; bases unmatched to any gene: 9. CDR1 is SGHTA and CDR2 is FQGNSA in the germline V gene. CDR3 nucleotides: TGTGCCGGGATCAGGAGCGGGGCCTACAATGAGCAGTTCTTC. Translated: CAGIRSGAYNEQFF.

This clonotype was seen a handful of times. The chain couples TRBV7-9 to TRBJ1-2, with no clear D. The CDR3 contains 13 residues. CDR1 is SEHNR and CDR2 is FQNEAQ in the germline V gene (reference sequence). Trimming took 6 bases from V and 6 from J, leaving 14 bases between them. The CDR3 region has the DNA TGTGCCAGCAGTGGGTGGCAGAGAAATGGCTACACCTTC. This translates into CASSGWQRNGYTF.

This clonotype came up a few times. V usage is TRBV29-1 and J usage is TRBJ1-4; 8 bases are shared with TRBD1. With V trimmed by 6 bases and J by 6 bases, 6 bases remained unmatched. Germline loops: CDR1 SQVTM, CDR2 ANQGSEA. The CDR3 consists of 13 residues. The CDR3 loop reads CSVGQGNDEKLFF. The CDR3 region has the DNA TGCAGCGTAGGACAGGGCAACGATGAAAAACTGTTTTTT.

The chain carries TRBV4-1 and TRBJ2-7; TRBD1 matches 9 bases. With 5 bases clipped from V and 5 bases from J, the junction kept 10 bases outside the gene matches. The CDR3 length is 15 residues. The V gene's germline CDR1 is MGHRA and CDR2 YSYEKL. Written as DNA, the CDR3 is TGCGCCAGCAGCACTTCCGTGGGACAGGGCAACGAGCAGTACTTC. Its protein product is CASSTSVGQGNEQYF.

The sample holds a few counts of this clonotype. The genes are TRBV7-3 and TRBJ2-5; 10 bases are shared with TRBD2. CDR1 SGHTA and CDR2 FQGTGA come from the germline V gene. The CDR3 totals 15 residues. V was pared by 5 bases and J by 0 bases, with 3 bases of the junction left unmatched. The CDR3 coding sequence is TGTGCCAGCAGCCGTAGCGGGGGGCACCAAGAGACCCAGTACTTC. This codes for CASSRSGGHQETQYF.

This clonotype has just a few counts. The chain uses TRBV15 and TRBJ2-7, with a weak D call TRBD2 (6 bases). Germline V gene lookup returns CDR1 LNHNV and CDR2 YYDKDF (reference sequence). The CDR3 is 14 amino acids. V was clipped by 4 bases and J by 3 bases, with 13 bases between them. Here the CDR3 reads CATSNGRFRYEQYF. For the CDR3, the DNA is TGTGCCACCAGCAATGGGAGGTTCCGCTACGAGCAGTACTTC.

This clonotype has a handful of counts. A read error is the likely source, as a far larger clone sits one nucleotide away. This rearrangement joins TRBV7-6 to TRBJ2-7; D might be TRBD2 (6 bases). Per the germline V gene, CDR1 is SGHVS and CDR2 is FNYEAQ. This CDR3 region has 12 residues. Trimming pared 1 base from V and 10 bases from J, leaving 11 bases between. The CDR3 DNA sequence: TGTGCCAGCAGCTTAGTAAGGGAGGCCCAGTACTTC. This codes for CASSLVREAQYF.

The chain couples TRBV20-1 to TRBJ2-4, with 9 bases fitting TRBD1. The CDR3 is made up of 12 amino acids. The ends lost 3 bases at V and 13 bases at J; junction bases unmatched: 7. Germline V gene lookup returns CDR1 DFQATT and CDR2 SNEGSKA (reference sequence). CDR3 DNA: TGCAGTGCTAGGGGACAGGGAGGAGTGCAGTACTTC. Residues: CSARGQGGVQYF.

This clonotype has a count of ten or more. The chain uses TRBV29-1 and TRBJ2-7; D may be TRBD1 (5 bases). V lost 4 bases and J 5 bases, leaving 6 bases between the germline ends. Germline values: CDR1 SQVTM, CDR2 ANQGSEA. The CDR3 runs to 10 residues. For the CDR3, the DNA is TGCAGCGTTGGACAGAACGAGCAGTACTTC. This gives the protein CSVGQNEQYF.